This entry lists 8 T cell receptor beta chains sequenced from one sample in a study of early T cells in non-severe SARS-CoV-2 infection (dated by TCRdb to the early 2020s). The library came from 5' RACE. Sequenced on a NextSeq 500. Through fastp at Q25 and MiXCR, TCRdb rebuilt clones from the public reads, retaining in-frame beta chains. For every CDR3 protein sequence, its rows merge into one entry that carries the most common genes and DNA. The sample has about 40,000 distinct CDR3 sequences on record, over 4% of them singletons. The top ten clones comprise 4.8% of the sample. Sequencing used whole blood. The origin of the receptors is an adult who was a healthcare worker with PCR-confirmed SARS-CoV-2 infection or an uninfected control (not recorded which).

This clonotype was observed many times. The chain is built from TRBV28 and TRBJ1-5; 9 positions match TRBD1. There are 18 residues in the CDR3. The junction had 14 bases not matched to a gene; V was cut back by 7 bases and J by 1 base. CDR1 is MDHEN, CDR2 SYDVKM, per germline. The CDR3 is CASIALRPGQGSNQPQHF. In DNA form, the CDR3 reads TGTGCCAGCATAGCCTTGAGACCGGGACAGGGAAGCAATCAGCCCCAGCATTTT. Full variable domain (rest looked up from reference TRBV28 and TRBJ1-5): DVKVTQSSRYLVKRTGEKVFLECVQDMDHENMFWYRQDPGLGLRLIYFSYDVKMKEKGDIPEGYSVSREKKERFSLILESASTNQTSMYLCASIALRPGQGSNQPQHFGDGTRLSIL.

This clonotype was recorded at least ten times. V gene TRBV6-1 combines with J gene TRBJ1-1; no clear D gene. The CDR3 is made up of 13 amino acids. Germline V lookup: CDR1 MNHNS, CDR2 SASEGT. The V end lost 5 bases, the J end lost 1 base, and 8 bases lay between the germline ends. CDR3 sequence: CASSSMGNTEAFF. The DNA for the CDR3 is TGTGCCAGCAGTAGTATGGGGAACACTGAAGCTTTCTTT.

CDR3 sequence (DNA): TGCAGTGCTAGACACATGGGAGAACGGTCCTACAATGAGCAGTTCTTC. Encoded protein: CSARHMGERSYNEQFF. The rearrangement joins TRBV20-1 to TRBJ2-1; D is possibly TRBD2 (5 bases). Germline CDR1 DFQATT, CDR2 SNEGSKA (reference sequence). CDR3 length: 16 residues. Trimming removed 2 bases from V and 1 base from J, with 15 bases in between.

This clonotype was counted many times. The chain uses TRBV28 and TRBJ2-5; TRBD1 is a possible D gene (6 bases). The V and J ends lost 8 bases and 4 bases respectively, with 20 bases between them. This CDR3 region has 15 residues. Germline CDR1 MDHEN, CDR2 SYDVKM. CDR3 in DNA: TGTGCCAGCCTGGGGCAACTCCTAGGGGGAGAGACCCAGTACTTC. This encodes CASLGQLLGGETQYF.

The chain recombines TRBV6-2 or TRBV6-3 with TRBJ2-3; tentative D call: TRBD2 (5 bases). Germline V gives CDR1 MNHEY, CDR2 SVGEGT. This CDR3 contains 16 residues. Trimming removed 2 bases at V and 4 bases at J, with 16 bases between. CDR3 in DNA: TGTGCCAGCAGTTACCTCCGGGATCCGAGACCAGATACGCAGTATTTT. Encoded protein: CASSYLRDPRPDTQYF.

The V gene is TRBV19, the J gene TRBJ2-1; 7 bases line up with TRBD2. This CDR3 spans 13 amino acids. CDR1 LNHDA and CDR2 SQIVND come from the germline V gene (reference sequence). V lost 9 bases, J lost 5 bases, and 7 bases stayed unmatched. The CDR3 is CASRGETHNEQFF. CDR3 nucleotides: TGTGCCAGCCGGGGGGAGACTCACAATGAGCAGTTCTTC.

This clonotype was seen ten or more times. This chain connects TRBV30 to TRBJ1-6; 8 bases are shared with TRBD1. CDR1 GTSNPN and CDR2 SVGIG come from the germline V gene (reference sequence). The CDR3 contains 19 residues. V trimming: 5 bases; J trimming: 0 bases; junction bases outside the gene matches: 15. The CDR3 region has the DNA TGTGCCTGGCCGACTTTATGGCGGACAGGGAGCTCCTATAATTCACCCCTCCACTTT. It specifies CAWPTLWRTGSSYNSPLHF.

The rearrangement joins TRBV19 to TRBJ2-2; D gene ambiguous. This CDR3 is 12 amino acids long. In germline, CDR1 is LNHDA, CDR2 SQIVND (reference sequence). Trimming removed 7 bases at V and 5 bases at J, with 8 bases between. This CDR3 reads CASKTFTGELFF. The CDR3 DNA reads TGTGCCAGTAAAACATTTACCGGGGAGCTGTTTTTT.